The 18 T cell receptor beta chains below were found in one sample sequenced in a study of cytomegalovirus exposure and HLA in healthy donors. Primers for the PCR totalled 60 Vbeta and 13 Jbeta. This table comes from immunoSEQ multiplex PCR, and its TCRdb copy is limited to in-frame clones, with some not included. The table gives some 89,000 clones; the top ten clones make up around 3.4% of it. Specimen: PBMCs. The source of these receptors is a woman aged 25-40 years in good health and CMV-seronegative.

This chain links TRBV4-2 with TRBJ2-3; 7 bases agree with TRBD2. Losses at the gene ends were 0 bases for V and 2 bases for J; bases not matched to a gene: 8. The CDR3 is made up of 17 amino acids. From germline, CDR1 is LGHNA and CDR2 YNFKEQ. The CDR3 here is CASSQDGAGDPTDTQYF. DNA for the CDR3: TGTGCCAGCAGCCAAGATGGGGCGGGGGATCCCACAGATACGCAGTATTTT.

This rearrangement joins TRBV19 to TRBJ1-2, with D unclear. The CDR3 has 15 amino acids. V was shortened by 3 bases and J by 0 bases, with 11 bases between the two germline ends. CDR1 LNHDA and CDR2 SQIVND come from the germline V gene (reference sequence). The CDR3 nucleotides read TGTGCCAGTAGTATGGAGCCTACCCCTAACTATGGCTACACCTTC. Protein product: CASSMEPTPNYGYTF.

The CDR3 DNA sequence: TGTGCCAGCAGTGAATTCGTTGCCGAGCAGTACTTC. This translates into CASSEFVAEQYF. V and J are TRBV6-1 and TRBJ2-5; no reliable D call. The assigned J gene may be wrong: the sequence end matches TRBJ2-7 better. The germline CDR1 and CDR2 sequences are MNHNS and SASEGT. The length of the CDR3 is 12 residues.

CDR3 sequence (DNA): TGTGCCAGCTCACCGGGACAGTACTACGAGCAGTACTTC. Translation gives CASSPGQYYEQYF. The chain employs TRBV18 and TRBJ2-7; 7 nucleotides match TRBD1. Germline trimming cut 3 bases from V and 3 bases from J; bases unmatched to any gene: 2. The length of the CDR3 is 13 residues. Germline-derived CDR1 and CDR2 are KGHSH and LQKENI.

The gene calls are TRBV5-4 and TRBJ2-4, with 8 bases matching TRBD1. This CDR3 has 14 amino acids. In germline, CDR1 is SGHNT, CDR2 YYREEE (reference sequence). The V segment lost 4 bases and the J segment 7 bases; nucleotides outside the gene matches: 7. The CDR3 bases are TGTGCCAGCAGCCGGCAGGGGGCCATGAACATTCAGTACTTC. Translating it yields CASSRQGAMNIQYF.

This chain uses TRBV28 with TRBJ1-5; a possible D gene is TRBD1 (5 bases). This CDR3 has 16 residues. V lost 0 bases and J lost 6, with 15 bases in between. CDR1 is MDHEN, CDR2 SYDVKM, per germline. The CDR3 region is CASSLWVGGEAQPQHF. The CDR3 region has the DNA TGTGCCAGCAGTTTATGGGTGGGGGGGGAGGCTCAGCCCCAGCATTTT.

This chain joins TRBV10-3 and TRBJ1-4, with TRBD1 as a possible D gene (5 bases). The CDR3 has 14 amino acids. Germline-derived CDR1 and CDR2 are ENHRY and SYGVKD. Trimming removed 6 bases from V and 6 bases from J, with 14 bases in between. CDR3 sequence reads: CAISARGVDEKLFF. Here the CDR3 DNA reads TGTGCCATCAGCGCCCGGGGGGTGGATGAAAAACTGTTTTTT.

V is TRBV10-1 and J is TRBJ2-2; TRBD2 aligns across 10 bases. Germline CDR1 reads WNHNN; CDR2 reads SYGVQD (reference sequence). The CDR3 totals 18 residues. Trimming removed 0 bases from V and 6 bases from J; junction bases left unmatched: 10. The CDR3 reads CASSESRASGRDAGELFF. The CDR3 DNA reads TGCGCCAGCAGTGAGTCGAGGGCTAGCGGGAGAGACGCCGGGGAGCTGTTTTTT.

The CDR3 sequence is CASSQDGATDTQYF. The CDR3 DNA follows: TGTGCCAGCAGCCAAGATGGAGCAACAGATACGCAGTATTTT. This chain connects TRBV4-2 to TRBJ2-3, with D unresolved. Germline V gene data show CDR1 as LGHNA and CDR2 as YNFKEQ. CDR3 length equals 14 residues. Trimming removed 0 bases at V and 3 bases at J, with 7 bases between.

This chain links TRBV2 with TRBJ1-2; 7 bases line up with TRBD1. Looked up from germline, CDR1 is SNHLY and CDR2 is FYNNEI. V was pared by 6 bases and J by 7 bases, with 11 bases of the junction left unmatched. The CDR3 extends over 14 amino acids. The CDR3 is CASRVLQGSSGYTF. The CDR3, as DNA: TGTGCCAGCAGGGTCCTACAGGGGAGTAGTGGCTACACCTTC.

The DNA for the CDR3 is TGTGCCAGCTCACCGAGACAGCTTCAAACTAATGAAAAACTGTTTTTT. This translates into CASSPRQLQTNEKLFF. This chain links TRBV18 with TRBJ1-4, with D perhaps matching TRBD1 (5 bases). The V gene's germline CDR1 is KGHSH and CDR2 LQKENI. V was cut by 3 bases and J by 1 base, with 12 bases left in between. This CDR3 comprises 16 residues. Complete variable domain (other parts from reference TRBV18 and TRBJ1-4): NAGVMQNPRHLVRRRGQEARLRCSPMKGHSHVYWYRQLPEEGLKFMVYLQKENIIDESGMPKERFSAEFPKEGPSILRIQQVVRGDSAAYFCASSPRQLQTNEKLFFGSGTQLSVL.

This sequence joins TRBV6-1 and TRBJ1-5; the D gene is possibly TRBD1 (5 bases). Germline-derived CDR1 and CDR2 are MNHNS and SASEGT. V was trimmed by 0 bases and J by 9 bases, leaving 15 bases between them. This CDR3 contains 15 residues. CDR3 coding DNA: TGTGCCAGCAGTGAAGCGAGGGAGGGAAGGGGGCCCCAGCATTTT. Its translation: CASSEAREGRGPQHF.

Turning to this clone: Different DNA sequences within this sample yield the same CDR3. The CDR3 protein is CASSLGRTEAFF. The DNA for the CDR3 is TGTGCCAGCAGCTTAGGTCGGACAGAAGCTTTCTTT. The chain joins TRBV7-9 to TRBJ1-1; maybe TRBD1 (5 bases). Between the trimmed V and J ends, which lost 1 base and 8 bases, there was a span of 8 bases. The germline CDR1 and CDR2 sequences are SEHNR and FQNEAQ (reference sequence). CDR3 length equals 12 residues.

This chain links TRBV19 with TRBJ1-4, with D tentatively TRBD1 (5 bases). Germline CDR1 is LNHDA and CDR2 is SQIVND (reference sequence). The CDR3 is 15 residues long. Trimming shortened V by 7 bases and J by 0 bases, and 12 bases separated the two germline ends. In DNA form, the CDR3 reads TGTGCCAGTATGATGCCGGGGGCAACTAATGAAAAACTGTTTTTT. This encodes CASMMPGATNEKLFF.

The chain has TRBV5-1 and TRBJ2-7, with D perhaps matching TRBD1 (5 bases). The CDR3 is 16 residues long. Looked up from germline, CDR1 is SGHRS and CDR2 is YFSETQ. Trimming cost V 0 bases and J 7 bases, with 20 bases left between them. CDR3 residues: CASSLAGREGAEEQYF. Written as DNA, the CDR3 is TGCGCCAGCAGCTTGGCCGGTAGAGAAGGGGCTGAAGAGCAGTACTTC.

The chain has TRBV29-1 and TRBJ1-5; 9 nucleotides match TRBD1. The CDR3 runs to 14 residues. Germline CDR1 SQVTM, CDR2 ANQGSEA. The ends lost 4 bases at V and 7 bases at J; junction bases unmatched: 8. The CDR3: CSVVSGDRDQPQHF. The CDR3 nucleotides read TGCAGCGTTGTATCCGGGGACAGGGACCAGCCCCAGCATTTT.

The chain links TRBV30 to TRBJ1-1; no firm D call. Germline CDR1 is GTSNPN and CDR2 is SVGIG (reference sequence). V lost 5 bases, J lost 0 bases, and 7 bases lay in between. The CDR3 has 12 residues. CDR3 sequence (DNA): TGTGCCTGGGACAAGCTGAACACTGAAGCTTTCTTT. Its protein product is CAWDKLNTEAFF.

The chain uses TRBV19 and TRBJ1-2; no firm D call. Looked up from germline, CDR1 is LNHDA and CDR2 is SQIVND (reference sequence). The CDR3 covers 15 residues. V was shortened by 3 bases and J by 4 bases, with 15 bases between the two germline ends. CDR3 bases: TGTGCCAGTAGTATTCCCGGAGGCAGCTTCTATGGCTACACCTTC. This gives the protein CASSIPGGSFYGYTF. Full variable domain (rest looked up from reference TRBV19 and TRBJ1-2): DGGITQSPKYLFRKEGQNVTLSCEQNLNHDAMYWYRQDPGQGLRLIYYSQIVNDFQKGDIAEGYSVSREKKESFPLTVTSAQKNPTAFYLCASSIPGGSFYGYTFGSGTRLTVV.